This TCR beta chain emerged from a study of blood T cell repertoires in COVID-19. The repertoire was sequenced with immunoSEQ multiplex PCR; TCRdb's copy has only in-frame clones and lacks some. The sample includes around 42,000 clones, over 70% seen only once; the top ten take about 30%. The CDR3 spans 12 residues. Between the trimmed V and J ends, which lost 2 bases and 6 bases, there was a span of 5 bases. Germline loops: CDR1 MGHDK, CDR2 SYGVNS. The chain has TRBV25-1 and TRBJ2-1; D remains ambiguous. The TCR sequence derives from a woman aged 80 or older with acute or convalescent COVID-19. Sequencing was done on a sample of peripheral blood. This CDR3 is CASSELGNEQFF. The CDR3 nucleotides read TGTGCCAGCAGTGAACTCGGCAATGAGCAGTTCTTC.